This entry lists 8 T cell receptor beta chains sequenced from one sample in a study of cytomegalovirus exposure and HLA in healthy donors. Method: immunoSEQ multiplex PCR; TCRdb's copy keeps in-frame clones and lacks some. The sample includes 100,000 or so clones, about 90% seen only once; the top ten take approximately 6.3%. Input material: PBMCs. These receptors originate from a man between 18 and 29 years old in good health and CMV-seropositive.

Sample share makes this clone medium-sized. The chain uses TRBV18 and TRBJ2-7; 12 nucleotides agree with TRBD2. The CDR3 contains 15 residues. J was trimmed by 5 bases and V by 6 bases; bases with no gene match: 8. Germline CDR1 KGHSH, CDR2 LQKENI. CDR3 in DNA: TGTGCCAGCTCCCGCGGACTAGCGGGGAGGAACGAGCAGTACTTC. Encoded protein: CASSRGLAGRNEQYF.

The chain couples TRBV27 to TRBJ2-2; a weak D match, TRBD2 (5 bases). This CDR3 region has 15 residues. Per the germline V gene, CDR1 is MNHEY and CDR2 is SMNVEV (reference sequence). V was clipped by 5 bases and J by 5 bases, with 15 bases between them. The CDR3 coding sequence is TGTGCCAGCAGTCCCGAACTAGGGTCAACCGGGGAGCTGTTTTTT. Protein sequence: CASSPELGSTGELFF.

V gene TRBV28 combines with J gene TRBJ1-1; 7 bases map to TRBD1. Germline CDR1 is MDHEN and CDR2 is SYDVKM. This CDR3 is 15 amino acids long. V trimming: 6 bases; J trimming: 1 base; junction bases outside the gene matches: 8. This CDR3 reads CASRTGTAENTEAFF. The DNA of the CDR3 is TGTGCCAGCAGAACCGGGACAGCAGAGAACACTGAAGCTTTCTTT.

The CDR3: CASRDLGLYNEQFF. The CDR3 coding sequence is TGTGCCAGCAGGGACCTGGGACTTTACAATGAGCAGTTCTTC. The chain employs TRBV2 and TRBJ2-1, with D possibly being TRBD2 (6 bases). With 6 bases removed from V and 4 bases from J, the gap between germline ends came to 13 bases. The CDR3 loop spans 14 amino acids. CDR1 SNHLY and CDR2 FYNNEI come from the germline V gene.

The rearrangement links TRBV25-1 to TRBJ1-5, with TRBD1 matching over 12 bases. The V gene end was trimmed by 4 bases and the J gene end by 5 bases; junction bases not matched to a gene: 3. The CDR3 loop spans 15 amino acids. The germline gives CDR1 MGHDK, CDR2 SYGVNS. DNA of the CDR3: TGTGCCAGCAGTGCGGGACAGGGGGCCGATCAGCCCCAGCATTTT. This gives the protein CASSAGQGADQPQHF.

The V call is TRBV7-9, the J call TRBJ1-1; 9 nucleotides agree with TRBD1. The CDR3 has 16 amino acids. With 2 bases clipped from V and 4 bases from J, the junction kept 8 bases outside the gene matches. Germline lookup yields CDR1 SEHNR and CDR2 FQNEAQ (reference sequence). This CDR3 is CASSLHPGTGFTEAFF. Written as DNA, the CDR3 is TGTGCCAGCAGCTTACATCCCGGGACAGGGTTCACTGAAGCTTTCTTT.

In regard to this clone: Other DNA sequences in the same sample also yield this CDR3. V usage is TRBV27 and J usage is TRBJ2-7, with 7 bases fitting TRBD1. CDR3 length: 13 amino acids. Losses at the gene ends were 6 bases for V and 1 base for J; bases not matched to a gene: 3. The V gene's germline CDR1 is MNHEY and CDR2 SMNVEV (reference sequence). CDR3 in DNA: TGTGCCAGCAGGAGACAGGGTTCCTACGAGCAGTACTTC. It encodes CASRRQGSYEQYF.

The CDR3 is CASSSGTGREQYF. Here the CDR3 DNA reads TGTGCCAGCAGCTCGGGGACAGGGAGGGAGCAGTACTTC. V is TRBV5-6 and J is TRBJ2-7; TRBD1 matches 9 bases. Trimming at V came to 3 bases and at J to 7 bases, leaving 5 bases not matched to a gene. CDR1 and CDR2 (germline): SGHDT, YYEEEE. The CDR3 has 13 residues.